Presented here are 25 T cell receptor beta chains from one specimen sequenced in a study of technical replicates of blood from several donors (dated by TCRdb to the late 2010s). Library preparation employed the immunoSEQ multiplex PCR assay. TCRdb carries this immuneACCESS record with in-frame sequences only. Its versions omit some clonotypes, under half of them owing to an unresolved V gene in the studies checked, with the rest unexplained. In this sample the table shows about 80,000 clones, roughly 94% of which occur a single time. About 0.37% of the sample rests with the top ten. The specimen sequenced was T cells isolated from PBMCs. These receptors were obtained from a human donor in good health.

This sequence joins TRBV28 and TRBJ2-3; D is undetermined. The CDR3 has 14 amino acids. Germline loops: CDR1 MDHEN, CDR2 SYDVKM. V dropped 3 bases and J dropped 0 bases, with 7 bases sitting between them. The CDR3 sequence is CASSFISSTDTQYF. As DNA, the CDR3 is TGTGCCAGCAGTTTTATTTCCAGCACAGATACGCAGTATTTT.

The chain uses TRBV2 and TRBJ1-2, with D uncertain. The V and J ends lost 7 bases and 5 bases respectively, with 14 bases between them. The length of the CDR3 is 13 residues. Germline loops: CDR1 SNHLY, CDR2 FYNNEI. The DNA of the CDR3 is TGTGCCAGCACCCCGAATTCCGGTTATGGCTACACCTTC. The encoded protein is CASTPNSGYGYTF.

The chain has TRBV19 and TRBJ1-5; 7 nucleotides agree with TRBD1. The CDR3 consists of 13 residues. Germline V gives CDR1 LNHDA, CDR2 SQIVND (reference sequence). V shed 7 bases, J shed 2 bases, and the junction held 2 bases outside the gene matches. The CDR3 DNA reads as TGTGCCAGTAACAGGGGTGGCAATCAGCCCCAGCATTTT. Its protein is CASNRGGNQPQHF.

V and J are TRBV25-1 and TRBJ2-7, with a tentative D call TRBD2 (6 bases). The CDR3 runs 14 residues. The V end lost 7 bases, the J end lost 2 bases, and 15 bases lay between the germline ends. From germline, CDR1 is MGHDK and CDR2 SYGVNS. The CDR3 region is CASMSGVLPYEQYF. CDR3 DNA sequence: TGTGCCAGCATGTCGGGAGTTTTACCCTACGAGCAGTACTTC.

The rearrangement uses TRBV6-5 and TRBJ2-7; the match to TRBD1 covers 9 bases. V lost 4 bases and J lost 3; bases outside the gene matches: 4. Germline V lookup: CDR1 MNHEY, CDR2 SVGAGI. There are 14 residues in the CDR3. As DNA, the CDR3 is TGTGCCAGCAGTTGGGGACAGGGACACTACGAGCAGTACTTC. This translates into CASSWGQGHYEQYF.

This clone is a singleton in its sample. The rearrangement uses TRBV5-4 and TRBJ1-1; 7 bases fit TRBD1. The CDR3 runs to 15 residues. Germline lookup yields CDR1 SGHNT and CDR2 YYREEE (reference sequence). V trimming: 4 bases; J trimming: 0 bases; junction bases outside the gene matches: 6. In DNA, the CDR3 is TGTGCCAGCAGCCAACAGGGGAACCTGAACACTGAAGCTTTCTTT. The encoded protein is CASSQQGNLNTEAFF.

The V and J genes are TRBV10-3 and TRBJ1-3; D gene unclear. CDR3 length equals 15 residues. V was shortened by 3 bases and J by 0 bases, with 9 bases between the two germline ends. Germline CDR1 reads ENHRY; CDR2 reads SYGVKD. This chain's CDR3 is CAISDLTGSGNTIYF. In DNA, the CDR3 is TGTGCCATCAGTGATTTGACGGGCTCTGGAAACACCATATATTTT.

The chain recombines TRBV15 with TRBJ2-3; possibly TRBD2 for D (7 bases). Trimming took 1 base from V and 3 from J, leaving 11 bases between them. CDR1 is LNHNV and CDR2 is YYDKDF in the germline V gene (reference sequence). The CDR3 contains 15 residues. CDR3 sequence: CATSRAGGLTDTQYF. The CDR3 nucleotides read TGTGCCACCAGCAGAGCGGGGGGCTTGACAGATACGCAGTATTTT. Filled out from reference TRBV15 and TRBJ2-3, the complete variable domain reads DAMVIQNPRYQVTQFGKPVTLSCSQTLNHNVMYWYQQKSSQAPKLLFHYYDKDFNNEADTPDNFQSRRPNTSFCFLDIRSPGLGDTAMYLCATSRAGGLTDTQYFGPGTRLTVL.

The chain carries TRBV5-6 and TRBJ2-7, with TRBD1 identical over 10 bases. This CDR3 has 17 residues. The germline V gene encodes CDR1 SGHDT and CDR2 YYEEEE. Germline trimming cut 4 bases from V and 2 bases from J; bases unmatched to any gene: 12. As DNA, the CDR3 is TGTGCCAGCAGCACGGCGTATGGGACAGGGGTTCCCTACGAGCAGTACTTC. It specifies CASSTAYGTGVPYEQYF. The full variable domain, in which reference TRBV5-6 and TRBJ2-7 provide the parts outside the CDR3, is DAGVTQSPTHLIKTRGQQVTLRCSPKSGHDTVSWYQQALGQGPQFIFQYYEEEERQRGNFPDRFSGHQFPNYSSELNVNALLLGDSALYLCASSTAYGTGVPYEQYFGPGTRLTVT.

A single count supports this clone. This sequence joins TRBV6-5 and TRBJ2-1; 7 bases are shared with TRBD2. Per the germline V gene, CDR1 is MNHEY and CDR2 is SVGAGI. Germline trimming cut 5 bases from V and 6 bases from J; bases unmatched to any gene: 1. The length of the CDR3 is 12 residues. In DNA form, the CDR3 reads TGTGCCAGCAGTCCTAGCGGCAATGAGCAGTTCTTC. Encoded protein: CASSPSGNEQFF.

This chain uses TRBV5-4 with TRBJ2-1; 10 bases map to TRBD1. The junction had 6 bases not matched to a gene; V was cut back by 4 bases and J by 8 bases. CDR3 size: 14 residues. Germline CDR1 is SGHNT and CDR2 is YYREEE (reference sequence). CDR3 nucleotides: TGTGCCAGCAGCCCCGGGACAGGGGTGTATGAGCAGTTCTTC. Protein: CASSPGTGVYEQFF.

Comments on this clone: A read error may produce the germline difference seen at one junction end. The J gene is TRBJ2-3, the V gene TRBV18, with TRBD2 matching 7 bases. CDR1 and CDR2 (germline): KGHSH, LQKENI. The CDR3 is 16 residues long. As DNA, the CDR3 is TGTGCCAGCTCTCCACCTAGCGGCACTATCACAGATACGCAGTATTTT. Protein: CASSPPSGTITDTQYF.

This chain links TRBV6-5 with TRBJ1-3, with D unresolved. With 2 bases removed from V and 0 bases from J, the gap between germline ends came to 5 bases. Germline V lookup: CDR1 MNHEY, CDR2 SVGAGI. The CDR3 loop spans 14 amino acids. CDR3 DNA sequence: TGTGCCAGCAGTTACGACAACTCTGGAAACACCATATATTTT. Residues: CASSYDNSGNTIYF.

This sequence joins TRBV28 and TRBJ1-2, with D uncertain. The CDR3 contains 11 residues. Germline CDR1 MDHEN, CDR2 SYDVKM. The V gene lost 6 bases and the J gene lost 9 bases, with 11 bases spanning the gap. The CDR3 is CASSTLFSYTF. In DNA form, the CDR3 reads TGTGCCAGCAGCACCCTATTCAGCTACACCTTC.

CDR3 coding DNA: TGTGCCAGCACTACTCACCGGGACAGGGGGTACGAGCAGTACTTC. Protein product: CASTTHRDRGYEQYF. The chain recombines TRBV21-1 with TRBJ2-7; the table assigns TRBD1, which was not confirmed against the DNA. TRBV21-1 constitutes a pseudogene. The CDR3 extends over 15 amino acids.

The chain couples TRBV6-1 to TRBJ2-7; 7 nucleotides line up with TRBD1. The CDR3 is made up of 13 amino acids. CDR1 and CDR2 (germline): MNHNS, SASEGT. J gave up 5 bases and V 8 bases, and 9 bases lay outside the gene matches. CDR3 in amino acids: CASQRQGSDEQYF. CDR3 DNA: TGTGCCAGCCAAAGACAGGGATCCGACGAGCAGTACTTC.

The chain links TRBV4-3 to TRBJ2-4, with 7 nucleotides matching TRBD1. This CDR3 has 15 residues. V lost 4 bases and J lost 1; bases outside the gene matches: 4. Germline V gives CDR1 LGHNA, CDR2 YSLEER. CDR3 nucleotide sequence: TGCGCCAGCAGCCGCTTGACAGGGGCCAAAAACATTCAGTACTTC. Translated: CASSRLTGAKNIQYF.

The J gene is TRBJ2-3, the V gene TRBV29-1; 11 nucleotides align to TRBD2. The CDR3 loop spans 14 amino acids. From germline, CDR1 is SQVTM and CDR2 ANQGSEA. V lost 7 bases to trimming and J lost 6 bases; unmatched junction nucleotides: 9. In DNA, the CDR3 is TGCAGCGGCCAACTAGCGGGAGTGGGGGATACGCAGTATTTT. Translation: CSGQLAGVGDTQYF.

The chain carries TRBV6-5 and TRBJ1-1; D may be TRBD1 (6 bases). Looked up from germline, CDR1 is MNHEY and CDR2 is SVGAGI. Trimming pared 8 bases from V and 2 bases from J, leaving 18 bases between. The CDR3 has 15 residues. The CDR3 spells CASGPYRELNTEAFF. DNA for the CDR3: TGTGCCAGCGGCCCTTACAGGGAATTAAACACTGAAGCTTTCTTT.

The chain links TRBV4-1 to TRBJ1-4; D gene ambiguous. Per germline, CDR1 MGHRA and CDR2 YSYEKL. This CDR3 region has 14 residues. With 5 bases removed from V and 8 bases from J, the gap between germline ends came to 15 bases. CDR3 coding DNA: TGCGCCAGCAGCTCAGTTGCCGTCGTGGAAAAACTGTTTTTT. This translates into CASSSVAVVEKLFF.

The genes are TRBV5-1 and TRBJ2-2, with TRBD2 identical over 7 bases. CDR3 size: 13 residues. Unmatched junction bases numbered 3, after V lost 4 bases and J lost 6 bases. The germline V gene has CDR1 SGHRS and CDR2 YFSETQ. CDR3 coding DNA: TGCGCCAGCAGCCGACTAGCCTCCGGGGAGCTGTTTTTT. Translating it yields CASSRLASGELFF.

The gene calls are TRBV6-5 and TRBJ2-7; 12 nucleotides agree with TRBD1. Germline values: CDR1 MNHEY, CDR2 SVGAGI. The CDR3 is 15 residues long. V shed 5 bases and J 3 bases; nucleotides not matched to a gene: 5. CDR3 region: CASSPGTGGFYEQYF. The CDR3 DNA reads TGTGCCAGCAGTCCGGGGACAGGGGGCTTCTACGAGCAGTACTTC.

The gene calls are TRBV29-1 and TRBJ1-4; 9 nucleotides agree with TRBD1. Germline CDR1 SQVTM, CDR2 ANQGSEA. With 2 bases clipped from V and 1 base from J, the junction kept 5 bases outside the gene matches. This CDR3 contains 16 residues. CDR3 residues: CSVEWDREETNEKLFF. The CDR3 DNA reads as TGCAGCGTTGAATGGGACAGGGAGGAAACTAATGAAAAACTGTTTTTT.

V is TRBV7-9 and J is TRBJ1-2, with 7 bases identical to TRBD1. Germline CDR1 and CDR2: SEHNR and FQNEAQ (reference sequence). V shed 4 bases and J 5 bases; nucleotides not matched to a gene: 7. There are 14 residues in the CDR3. CDR3 sequence: CASSSGTENYGYTF. CDR3 DNA sequence: TGTGCCAGCAGCTCAGGGACAGAGAATTATGGCTACACCTTC.

This clone showed up just once. The rearrangement joins TRBV6-5 to TRBJ2-7; D possibly corresponds to TRBD1 (5 bases). The CDR3 extends over 15 amino acids. Germline V gene sequence: CDR1 MNHEY, CDR2 SVGAGI. The V and J ends lost 8 bases and 5 bases respectively, with 22 bases between them. Here the CDR3 DNA reads TGTGCCAGCCGGCTTGGGCGACAGTGGGATCACGAGCAGTACTTC. Translated, it gives CASRLGRQWDHEQYF.